This TCR beta chain was obtained from a study of shared clonotypes between healthy human individuals (TCRdb year 2020). With regard to the full study: The cohort included a few men and a couple of women between 18 and 49 years of age. Per donor, three plates each were used for CD4 naive and CD4 memory, two for CD8 naive, and one for CD8 memory. Blood TCR repertoires of about 5 healthy adults were deeply sequenced to estimate repertoire size and the extent of clonotype sharing between individuals. To increase sequencing depth and limit assay-specific biases, different laboratories used diverse techniques to prepare libraries and sequence TCR repertoires. Between about 0.85 and 8.9 billion PBMCs per donor were obtained by leukapheresis.

With respect to this clone: The clone's antigen remains unknown. The record has no base qualities; no much larger clone is one base away.

The donors were healthy, HIV-negative adults with no recently reported acute infections or vaccinations. All donors were Caucasian adults living in Nashville, Tennessee, USA. CD4+ T cells were enriched by magnetic negative selection; naive cells were then positively selected on CD45RA, and the negative fraction formed the memory subset. Blood was collected by leukapheresis, and PBMCs were isolated by Ficoll-Histopaque density gradient centrifugation and then cryopreserved in liquid nitrogen vapor phase. Purity and quantity of every magnetically sorted T cell population were checked by analytical flow cytometry. Each sorted fraction had its genomic DNA isolated and then quantified by UV absorbance on a Nanodrop 2000c. From a lookup of the germline V gene, CDR1 and CDR2 are SGDLS and YYNGEE. The CDR3 starts with the cysteine, ends with the phenylalanine, and has 16 residues. Of the read, only the CDR3 DNA is kept; its 48 bases are in frame from base 1. V trim: 3 bases; J trim: 5 bases; unmatched bases: 12.

General study outcomes and caveats: Compared with non-shared clonotypes, clonotypes shared by all four sorted-subset donors had higher generation probabilities. Pairwise subsampling indicated that sequencing depth was expected to affect the degree of clonotype sharing among donors. Sampling was restricted to blood, and TCR repertoires in tissues likely differ from the TCR repertoires found in blood. Naive subsets generally had larger estimated clonotype richness than memory subsets. The small number of donors limited the genetic and exposure-history diversity represented. About 5% of naive CD4, approximately 3.7% of naive CD8, approximately 2% of memory CD4, and 0.4% of memory CD8 clonotypes were shared across several donors. Incomplete sequencing was indicated by rarefaction of sorted-subset datasets, despite the large sequencing depth.

Using the deep immunoSEQ assay, multiplex PCR amplified TCR CDR3 regions from genomic DNA. Genomic DNA extracted from each cell subset was distributed evenly over all wells of several immunoSEQ 96-well plates, and each plate served as one replicate. Each replicate PCR for sorted subsets received roughly 0.2 ug genomic DNA, equal to roughly 30,000 T cell genomes. Purified libraries were measured with a Qubit 3.0 fluorometer, size-checked on a Bioanalyzer 2100, and measured again with the KAPA Library Quantification kit. Each immunoSEQ 96-well plate was sequenced on its own single-read 150-cycle Illumina NextSeq 550 flow cell. The authors processed their data as follows. Because the immunoSEQ output included only junctional sequences and no quality scores, the filtering could not be the same as the filtering used for full-length reads. Sequences were annotated with PyIR, a Python wrapper for IgBLAST v1.9, and V/J genes and CDR3 were assigned using IMGT germline references. Reads were removed for weak V/J assignments (E-value above 1e-6), missing CDR3, stop codons, out-of-frame junctions, or ambiguous translated residues. A V3J clonotype was defined by an identical inferred V gene, J gene, and CDR3 amino acid sequence. The percentage overlap between two repertoires was calculated by dividing the number of shared unique clonotypes by the size of the smaller repertoire. Three approaches were used to assess repertoire richness: RTK rarefaction, the Chao1 estimator, and Recon v2.1 estimates of unobserved clonotypes. Generation probabilities were computed with OLGA for all TCRbeta clonotypes obtained by the gDNA method from four donors. TCRdb's version of the immuneACCESS table is confined to in-frame rearrangements and falls short of the full clone set. An unresolved V gene accounts for under half of the shortfall where checked; the remainder is of unknown origin. V and J calls and clone size come straight from that table; D and trimming were deduced from the DNA. Recorded for this sample are just over 2,000,000 clones; 90% to 95% of them occurred a single time. The ten most abundant clones make up 0.1% to 0.15% of the sample.

This receptor was identified in a man between 18 and 35 years old in good health. What was sequenced was naive CD4+ T cells sorted from blood. The cell subset or site label of this sample denotes: CD45RA+ positively selected. The chain is assembled from TRBV9 and TRBJ2-3, with 7 bases in between that match TRBD2. The DNA sequence reads TGTGCCAGCAGCGACGACTTAGGCGGGAGTATAGATACGCAGTATTTT. Its amino acids are CASSDDLGGSIDTQYF.